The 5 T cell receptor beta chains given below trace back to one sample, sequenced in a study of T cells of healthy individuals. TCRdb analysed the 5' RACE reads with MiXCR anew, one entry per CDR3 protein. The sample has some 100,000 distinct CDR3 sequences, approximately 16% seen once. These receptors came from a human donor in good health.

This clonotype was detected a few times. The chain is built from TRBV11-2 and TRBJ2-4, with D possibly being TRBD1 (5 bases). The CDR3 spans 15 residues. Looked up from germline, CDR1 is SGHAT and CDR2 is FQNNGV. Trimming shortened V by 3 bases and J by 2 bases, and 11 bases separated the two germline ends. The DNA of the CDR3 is TGTGCCAGCAGCTTTATTCAGGGTTCCAAAAACATTCAGTACTTC. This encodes CASSFIQGSKNIQYF.

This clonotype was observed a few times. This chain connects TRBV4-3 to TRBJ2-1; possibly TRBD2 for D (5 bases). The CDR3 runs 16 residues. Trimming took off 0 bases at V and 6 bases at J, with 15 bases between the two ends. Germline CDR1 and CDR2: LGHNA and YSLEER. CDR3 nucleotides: TGCGCCAGCAGCCAAGATTTTCCTAGCCGGGGCAATGAGCAGTTCTTC. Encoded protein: CASSQDFPSRGNEQFF.

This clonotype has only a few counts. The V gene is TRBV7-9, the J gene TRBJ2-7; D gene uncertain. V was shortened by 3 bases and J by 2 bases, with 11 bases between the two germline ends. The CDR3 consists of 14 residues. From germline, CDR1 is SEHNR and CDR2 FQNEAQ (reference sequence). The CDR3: CASSFSADAYEQYF. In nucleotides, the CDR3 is TGTGCCAGCAGCTTTTCGGCAGATGCCTACGAGCAGTACTTC.

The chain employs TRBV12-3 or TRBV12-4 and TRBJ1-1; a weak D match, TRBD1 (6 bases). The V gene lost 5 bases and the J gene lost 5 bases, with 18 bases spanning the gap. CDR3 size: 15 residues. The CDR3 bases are TGTGCCAGCAGTCTCGGGGGCGCGCTGGGTACTGAAGCTTTCTTT. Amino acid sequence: CASSLGGALGTEAFF.

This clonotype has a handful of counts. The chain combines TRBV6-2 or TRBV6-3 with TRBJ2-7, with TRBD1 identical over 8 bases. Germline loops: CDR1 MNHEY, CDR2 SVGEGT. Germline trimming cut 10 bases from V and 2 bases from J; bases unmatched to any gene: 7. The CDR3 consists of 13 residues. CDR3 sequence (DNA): TGTGCCACCCAGGACAGGGTTGCCTACGAGCAGTACTTC. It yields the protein CATQDRVAYEQYF.